This T cell receptor beta chain was obtained from a study of blood T cell repertoires in COVID-19. Per the original methods: Estimation of nucleated cell counts was performed using reference gene primer amplification. Sequencing was performed with immunoSEQ multiplex PCR; in TCRdb, only in-frame clones are kept and a portion is missing. V and J calls and clone size are as listed in that table; D and trimming were resolved from the DNA. The profile covers 250,000 to 400,000 clones, with roughly 90% appearing a single time and 2% to 3% taken by the ten largest. V gave up 4 bases and J gave up 7 bases, with 13 bases separating them. Germline values: CDR1 KGHSH, CDR2 LQKENI. This CDR3 region has 13 residues. Participants were aged about 18 to 100 years from around 25 US areas.

Input material: PBMCs or T cells enriched from blood (not recorded which). V gene TRBV18 combines with J gene TRBJ1-1, with D tentatively TRBD1 (6 bases). This receptor was identified in a man in his fifties or sixties who had recovered from COVID-19. CDR3 in amino acids: CASSHQGGGEAFF. In nucleotides, the CDR3 is TGTGCCAGCTCACATCAGGGAGGGGGTGAAGCTTTCTTT.